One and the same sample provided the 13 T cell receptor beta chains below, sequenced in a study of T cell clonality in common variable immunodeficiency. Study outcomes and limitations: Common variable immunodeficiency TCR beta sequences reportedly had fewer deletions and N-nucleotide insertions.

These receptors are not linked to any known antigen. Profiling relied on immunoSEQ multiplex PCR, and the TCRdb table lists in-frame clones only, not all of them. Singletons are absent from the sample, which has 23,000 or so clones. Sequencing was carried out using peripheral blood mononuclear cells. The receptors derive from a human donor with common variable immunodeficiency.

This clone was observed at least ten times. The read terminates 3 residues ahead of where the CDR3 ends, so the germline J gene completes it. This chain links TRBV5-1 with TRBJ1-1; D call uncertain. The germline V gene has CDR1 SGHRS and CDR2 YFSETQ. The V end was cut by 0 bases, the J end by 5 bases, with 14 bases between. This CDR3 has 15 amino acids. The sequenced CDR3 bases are TGCGCCAGCAGCTTGGATGCGGAAGTCGGGACTGAA. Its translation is CASSLDAEVGTE. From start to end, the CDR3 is CASSLDAEVGTEAFF.

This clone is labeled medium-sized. CDR3 protein: CSAGRAVGQETQYF. CDR3 bases read: TGCAGTGCTGGTAGAGCCGTTGGTCAAGAGACC. The V and J genes are TRBV20-1 and TRBJ2-5, with D unresolved. Read sequence stops 3 residues before the CDR3 end, and the germline J gene provides the missing end. The germline CDR1 and CDR2 sequences are DFQATT and SNEGSKA (reference sequence). This CDR3 has 14 residues. Trimming left V 5 bases short and J 2 bases short, with 15 bases between.

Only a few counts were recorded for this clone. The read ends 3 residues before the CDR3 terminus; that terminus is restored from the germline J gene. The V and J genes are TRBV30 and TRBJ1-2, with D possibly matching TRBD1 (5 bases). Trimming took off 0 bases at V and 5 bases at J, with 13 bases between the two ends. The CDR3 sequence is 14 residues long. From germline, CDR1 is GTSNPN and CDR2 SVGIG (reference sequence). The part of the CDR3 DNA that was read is TGTGCCTGGAGTGTACCAGGGCCGAGTTATGGC. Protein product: CAWSVPGPSYG. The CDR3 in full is CAWSVPGPSYGYTF.

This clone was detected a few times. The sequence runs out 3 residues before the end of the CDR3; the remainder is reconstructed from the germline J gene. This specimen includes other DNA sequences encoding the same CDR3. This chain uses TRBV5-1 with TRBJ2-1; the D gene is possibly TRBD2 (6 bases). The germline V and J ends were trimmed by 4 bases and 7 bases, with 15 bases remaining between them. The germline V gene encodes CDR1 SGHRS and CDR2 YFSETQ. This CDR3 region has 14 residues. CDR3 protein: CASSRDSPLNEQFF. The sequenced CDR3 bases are TGCGCCAGCAGCCGGGACTCCCCCCTGAATGAG.

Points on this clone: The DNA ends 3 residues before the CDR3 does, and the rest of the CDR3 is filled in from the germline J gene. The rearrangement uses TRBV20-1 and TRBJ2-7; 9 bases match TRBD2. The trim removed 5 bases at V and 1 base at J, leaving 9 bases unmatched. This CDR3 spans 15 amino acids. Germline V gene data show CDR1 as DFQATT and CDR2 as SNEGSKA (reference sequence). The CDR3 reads CSASPLAGQSYEQYF. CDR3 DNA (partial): TGCAGTGCTTCCCCTCTAGCGGGACAATCCTACGAG.

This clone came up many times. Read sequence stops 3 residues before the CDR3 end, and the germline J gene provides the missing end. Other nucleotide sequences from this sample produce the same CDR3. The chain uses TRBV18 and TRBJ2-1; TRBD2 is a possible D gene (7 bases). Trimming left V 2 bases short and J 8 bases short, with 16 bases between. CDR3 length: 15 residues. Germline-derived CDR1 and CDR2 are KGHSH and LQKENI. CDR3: CASSPGGGLADEQFF. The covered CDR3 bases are TGTGCCAGCTCACCAGGGGGGGGCTTAGCTGATGAG.

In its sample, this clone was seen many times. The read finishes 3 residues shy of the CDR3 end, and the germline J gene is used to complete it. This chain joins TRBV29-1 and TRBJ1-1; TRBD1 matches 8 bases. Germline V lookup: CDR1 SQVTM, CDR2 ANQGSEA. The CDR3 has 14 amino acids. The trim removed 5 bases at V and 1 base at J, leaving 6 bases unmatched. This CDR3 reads CSVRKTGANTEAFF. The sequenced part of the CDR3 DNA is TGCAGCGTTCGGAAGACAGGGGCGAACACTGAA. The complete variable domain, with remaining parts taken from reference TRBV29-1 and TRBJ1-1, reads SAVISQKPSRDICQRGTSLTIQCQVDSQVTMMFWYRQQPGQSLTLIATANQGSEATYESGFVIDKFPISRPNLTFSTLTVSNMSPEDSSIYLCSVRKTGANTEAFFGQGTRLTVV.

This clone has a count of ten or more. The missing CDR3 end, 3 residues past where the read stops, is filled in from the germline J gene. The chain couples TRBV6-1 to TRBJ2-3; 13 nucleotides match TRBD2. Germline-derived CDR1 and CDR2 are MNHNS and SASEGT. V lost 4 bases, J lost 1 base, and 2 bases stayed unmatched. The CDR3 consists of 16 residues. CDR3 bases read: TGTGCCAGCAGTGCGACTAGCGGGGGGCGCACAGATACG. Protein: CASSATSGGRTDT. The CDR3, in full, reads CASSATSGGRTDTQYF.

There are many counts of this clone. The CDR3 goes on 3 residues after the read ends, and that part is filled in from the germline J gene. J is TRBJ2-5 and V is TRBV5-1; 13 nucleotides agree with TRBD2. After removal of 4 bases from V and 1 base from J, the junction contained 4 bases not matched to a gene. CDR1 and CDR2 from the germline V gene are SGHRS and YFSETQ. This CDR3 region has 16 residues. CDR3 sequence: CASSLGLAGAQETQYF. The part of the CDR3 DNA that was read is TGCGCCAGCAGCCTTGGACTAGCGGGGGCCCAAGAGACC.

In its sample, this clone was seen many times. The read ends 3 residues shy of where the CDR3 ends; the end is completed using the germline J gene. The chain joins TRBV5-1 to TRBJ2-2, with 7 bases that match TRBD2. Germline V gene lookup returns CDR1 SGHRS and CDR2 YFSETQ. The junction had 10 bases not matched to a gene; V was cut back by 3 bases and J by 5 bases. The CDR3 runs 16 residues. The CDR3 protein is CASSSGEGRRTGELFF. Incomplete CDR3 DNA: TGCGCCAGCAGCTCGGGGGAGGGACGGCGGACCGGGGAG. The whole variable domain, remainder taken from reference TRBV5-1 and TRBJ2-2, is KAGVTQTPRYLIKTRGQQVTLSCSPISGHRSVSWYQQTPGQGLQFLFEYFSETQRNKGNFPGRFSGRQFSNSRSEMNVSTLELGDSALYLCASSSGEGRRTGELFFGEGSRLTVL.

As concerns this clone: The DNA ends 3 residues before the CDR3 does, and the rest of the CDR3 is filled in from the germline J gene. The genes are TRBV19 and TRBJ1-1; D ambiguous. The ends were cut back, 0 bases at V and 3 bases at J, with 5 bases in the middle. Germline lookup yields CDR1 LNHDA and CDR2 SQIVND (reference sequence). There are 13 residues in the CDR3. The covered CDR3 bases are TGTGCCAGTAGTATAGAAAGGGACACTGAA. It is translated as CASSIERDTE. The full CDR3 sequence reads CASSIERDTEAFF. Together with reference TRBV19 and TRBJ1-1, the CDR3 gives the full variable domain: DGGITQSPKYLFRKEGQNVTLSCEQNLNHDAMYWYRQDPGQGLRLIYYSQIVNDFQKGDIAEGYSVSREKKESFPLTVTSAQKNPTAFYLCASSIERDTEAFFGQGTRLTVV.

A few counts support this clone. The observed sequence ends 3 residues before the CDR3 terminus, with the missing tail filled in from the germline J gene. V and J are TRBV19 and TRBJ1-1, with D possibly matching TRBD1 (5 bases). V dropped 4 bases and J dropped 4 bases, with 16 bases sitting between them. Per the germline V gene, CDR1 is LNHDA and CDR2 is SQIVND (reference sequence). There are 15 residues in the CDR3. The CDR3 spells CASSKGWTGGTEAFF. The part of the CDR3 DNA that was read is TGTGCCAGTAGTAAGGGGTGGACCGGCGGCACTGAA.

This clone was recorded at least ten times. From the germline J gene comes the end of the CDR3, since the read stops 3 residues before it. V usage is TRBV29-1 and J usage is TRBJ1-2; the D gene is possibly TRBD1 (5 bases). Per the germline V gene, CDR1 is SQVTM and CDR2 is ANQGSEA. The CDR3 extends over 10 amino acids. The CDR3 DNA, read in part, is TGCAGCGTTGATTCAGGGGGC. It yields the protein CSVDSGG. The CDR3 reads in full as CSVDSGGYTF.